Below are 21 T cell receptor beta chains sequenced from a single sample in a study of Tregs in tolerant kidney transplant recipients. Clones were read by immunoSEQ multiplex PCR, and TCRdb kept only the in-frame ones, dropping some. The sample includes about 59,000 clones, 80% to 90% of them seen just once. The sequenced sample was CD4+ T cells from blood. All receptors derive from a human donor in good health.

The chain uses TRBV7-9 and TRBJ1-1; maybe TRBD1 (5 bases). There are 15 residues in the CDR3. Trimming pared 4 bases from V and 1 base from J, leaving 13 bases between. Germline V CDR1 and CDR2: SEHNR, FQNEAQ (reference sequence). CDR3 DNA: TGTGCCAGCAGCTCGTCAGGGCGAAAGAACACTGAAGCTTTCTTT. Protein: CASSSSGRKNTEAFF.

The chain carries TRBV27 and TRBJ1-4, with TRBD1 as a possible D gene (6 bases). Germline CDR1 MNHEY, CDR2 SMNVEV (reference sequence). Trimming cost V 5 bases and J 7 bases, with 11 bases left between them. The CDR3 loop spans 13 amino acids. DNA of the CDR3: TGTGCCAGCAGTCCAACAGGGCGTGAAAAACTGTTTTTT. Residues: CASSPTGREKLFF.

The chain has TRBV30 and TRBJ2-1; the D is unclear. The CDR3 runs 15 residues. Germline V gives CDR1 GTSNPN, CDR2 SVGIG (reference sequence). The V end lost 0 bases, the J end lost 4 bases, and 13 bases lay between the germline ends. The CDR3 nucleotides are TGTGCCTGGAGTGTTAGTGGCGGCTTTTACAATGAGCAGTTCTTC. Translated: CAWSVSGGFYNEQFF.

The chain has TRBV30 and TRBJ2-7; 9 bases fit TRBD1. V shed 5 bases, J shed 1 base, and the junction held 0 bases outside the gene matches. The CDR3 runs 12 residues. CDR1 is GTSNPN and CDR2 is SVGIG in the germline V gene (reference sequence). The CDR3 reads CAWGTGSYEQYF. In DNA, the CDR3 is TGTGCCTGGGGGACAGGGTCCTACGAGCAGTACTTC.

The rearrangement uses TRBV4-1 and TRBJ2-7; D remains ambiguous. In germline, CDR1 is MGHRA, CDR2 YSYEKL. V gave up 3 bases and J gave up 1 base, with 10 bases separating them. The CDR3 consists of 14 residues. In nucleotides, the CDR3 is TGCGCCAGCAGCCAGGTCAACCCGTCCTACGAGCAGTACTTC. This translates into CASSQVNPSYEQYF.

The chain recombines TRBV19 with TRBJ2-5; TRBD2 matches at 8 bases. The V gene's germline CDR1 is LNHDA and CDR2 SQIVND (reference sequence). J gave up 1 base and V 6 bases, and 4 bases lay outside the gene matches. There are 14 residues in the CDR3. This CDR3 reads CASSPRGAQETQYF. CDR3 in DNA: TGTGCCAGTAGCCCGCGGGGGGCCCAAGAGACCCAGTACTTC. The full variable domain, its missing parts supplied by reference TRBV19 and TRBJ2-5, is DGGITQSPKYLFRKEGQNVTLSCEQNLNHDAMYWYRQDPGQGLRLIYYSQIVNDFQKGDIAEGYSVSREKKESFPLTVTSAQKNPTAFYLCASSPRGAQETQYFGPGTRLLVL.

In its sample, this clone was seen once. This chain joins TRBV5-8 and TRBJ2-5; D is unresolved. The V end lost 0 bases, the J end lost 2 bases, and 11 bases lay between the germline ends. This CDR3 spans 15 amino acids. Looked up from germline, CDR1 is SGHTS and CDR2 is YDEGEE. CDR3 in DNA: TGTGCCAGCAGCTTGGCCGATGGGATACAAGAGACCCAGTACTTC. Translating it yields CASSLADGIQETQYF.

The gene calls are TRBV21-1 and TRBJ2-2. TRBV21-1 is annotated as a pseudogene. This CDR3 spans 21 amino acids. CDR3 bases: TGTGCCAGCAGCACCAACCGGGACGGAGGACCGCTCTTCCCGAACACCGGGGAGCTGTTTTTT. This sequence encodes CASSTNRDGGPLFPNTGELFF.

The CDR3 DNA reads TGTGCCAGCGGGAGGGGCGGGACTGAAGCTTTCTTT. Translating gives CASGRGGTEAFF. J is TRBJ1-1 and V is TRBV6-1, with a weak D call TRBD1 (5 bases). CDR1 MNHNS and CDR2 SASEGT come from the germline V gene. V was pared by 8 bases and J by 5 bases, with 12 bases between. The CDR3 is 12 residues long.

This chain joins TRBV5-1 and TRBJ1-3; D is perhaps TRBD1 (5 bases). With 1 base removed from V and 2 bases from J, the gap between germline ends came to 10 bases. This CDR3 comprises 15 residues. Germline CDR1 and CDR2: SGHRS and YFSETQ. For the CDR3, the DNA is TGCGCCAGCAGCTTGTTGGGGGGTGCTGGAAACACCATATATTTT. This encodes CASSLLGGAGNTIYF. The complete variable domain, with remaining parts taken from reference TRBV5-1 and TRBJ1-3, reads KAGVTQTPRYLIKTRGQQVTLSCSPISGHRSVSWYQQTPGQGLQFLFEYFSETQRNKGNFPGRFSGRQFSNSRSEMNVSTLELGDSALYLCASSLLGGAGNTIYFGEGSWLTVV.

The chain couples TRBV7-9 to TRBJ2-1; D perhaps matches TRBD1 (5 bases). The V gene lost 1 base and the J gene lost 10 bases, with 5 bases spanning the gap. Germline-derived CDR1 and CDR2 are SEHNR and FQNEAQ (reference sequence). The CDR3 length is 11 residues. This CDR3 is CASSLGGEQFF. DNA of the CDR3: TGTGCCAGCAGCTTAGGGGGCGAGCAGTTCTTC.

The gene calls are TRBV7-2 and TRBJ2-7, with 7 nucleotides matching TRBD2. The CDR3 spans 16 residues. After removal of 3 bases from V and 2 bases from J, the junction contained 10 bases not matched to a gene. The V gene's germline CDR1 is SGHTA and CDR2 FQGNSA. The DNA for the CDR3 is TGTGCCAGCAGCTTGGGGAGGGACCAGACGGCCTACGAGCAGTACTTC. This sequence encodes CASSLGRDQTAYEQYF.

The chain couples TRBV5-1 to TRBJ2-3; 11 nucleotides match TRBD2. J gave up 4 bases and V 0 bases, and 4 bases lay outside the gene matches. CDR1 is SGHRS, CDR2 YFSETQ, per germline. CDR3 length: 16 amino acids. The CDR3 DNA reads TGCGCCAGCAGCTTGGGACTAGCGGGATCCCCAGATACGCAGTATTTT. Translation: CASSLGLAGSPDTQYF.

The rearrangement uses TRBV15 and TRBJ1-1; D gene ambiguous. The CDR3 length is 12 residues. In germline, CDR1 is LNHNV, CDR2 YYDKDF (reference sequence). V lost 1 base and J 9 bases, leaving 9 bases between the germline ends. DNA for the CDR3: TGTGCCACCAGCAGAGGGGCCGAACAAGCTTTCTTT. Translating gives CATSRGAEQAFF.

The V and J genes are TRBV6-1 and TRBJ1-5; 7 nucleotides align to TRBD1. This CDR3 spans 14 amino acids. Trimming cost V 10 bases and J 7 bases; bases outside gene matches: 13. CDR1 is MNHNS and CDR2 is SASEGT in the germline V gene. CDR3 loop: CATLMYRGEQPQHF. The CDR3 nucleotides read TGTGCCACCTTGATGTACAGGGGCGAACAGCCCCAGCATTTT.

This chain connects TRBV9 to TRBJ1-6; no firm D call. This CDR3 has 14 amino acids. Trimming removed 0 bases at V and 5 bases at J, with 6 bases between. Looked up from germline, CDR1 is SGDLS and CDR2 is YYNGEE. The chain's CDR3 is CASSVDPDNSPLHF. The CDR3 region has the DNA TGTGCCAGCAGCGTAGACCCTGATAATTCACCCCTCCACTTT.

In DNA form, the CDR3 reads TGTGCCAGCAGCTTTTCCAGGGCAACAGATACGCAGTATTTT. Its protein is CASSFSRATDTQYF. V is TRBV11-2 and J is TRBJ2-3; the D gene is possibly TRBD1 (5 bases). Germline assignment: CDR1 SGHAT and CDR2 FQNNGV. The CDR3 spans 14 residues. The V and J ends lost 3 bases and 3 bases respectively, with 10 bases between them.

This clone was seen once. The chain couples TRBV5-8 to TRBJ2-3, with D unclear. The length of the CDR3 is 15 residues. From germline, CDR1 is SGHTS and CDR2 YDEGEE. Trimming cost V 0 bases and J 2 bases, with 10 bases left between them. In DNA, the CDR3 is TGTGCCAGCAGCTTGGTATTCGGAAACACAGATACGCAGTATTTT. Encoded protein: CASSLVFGNTDTQYF.

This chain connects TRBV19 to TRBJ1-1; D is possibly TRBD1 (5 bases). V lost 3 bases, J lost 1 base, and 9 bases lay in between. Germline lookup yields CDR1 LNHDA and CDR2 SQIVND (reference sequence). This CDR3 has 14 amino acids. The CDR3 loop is CASSMGGGNTEAFF. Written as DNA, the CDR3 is TGTGCCAGTAGTATGGGTGGGGGGAACACTGAAGCTTTCTTT.

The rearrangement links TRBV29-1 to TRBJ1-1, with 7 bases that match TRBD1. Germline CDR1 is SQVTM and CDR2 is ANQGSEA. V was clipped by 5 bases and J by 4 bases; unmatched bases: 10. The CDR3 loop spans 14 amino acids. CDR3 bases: TGCAGCGTTCTGGGTGGCAGGGGGAGCACTGAAGCTTTCTTT. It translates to CSVLGGRGSTEAFF.

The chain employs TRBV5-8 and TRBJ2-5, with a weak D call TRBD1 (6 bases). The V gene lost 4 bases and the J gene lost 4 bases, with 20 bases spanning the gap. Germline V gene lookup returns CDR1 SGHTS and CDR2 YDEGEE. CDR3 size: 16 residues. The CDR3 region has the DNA TGTGCCAGCAGCCCAACCGGGACAAAGAGGGGAGAGACCCAGTACTTC. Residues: CASSPTGTKRGETQYF.